These 27 T cell receptor beta chains were all obtained from the same sample, sequenced in a study of CD4+ T cells in melanoma. The data were produced by immunoSEQ multiplex PCR, yet TCRdb's version contains in-frame clones alone and is incomplete. This table holds about 9,800 clones, approximately 61% found once. Sequencing was performed on cells from a culture (not recorded whether cultured in vitro). These receptors all come from a human donor with melanoma.

V and J are TRBV2 and TRBJ2-7; D is unresolved. The CDR3 spans 11 residues. Trimming cost V 3 bases and J 7 bases, with 7 bases left between them. The V gene's germline CDR1 is SNHLY and CDR2 FYNNEI. CDR3 nucleotides: TGTGCCAGCAGTGACAGAGGAGAGCAGTACTTC. Its protein product is CASSDRGEQYF. Based on the CDR3 plus reference TRBV2 and TRBJ2-7, the full variable domain is EPEVTQTPSHQVTQMGQEVILRCVPISNHLYFYWYRQILGQKVEFLVSFYNNEISEKSEIFDDQFSVERPDGSNFTLKIRSTKLEDSAMYFCASSDRGEQYFGPGTRLTVT.

This chain uses TRBV6-5 with TRBJ2-7; maybe TRBD2 (7 bases). The CDR3 is 15 residues long. V was cut by 0 bases and J by 5 bases, with 14 bases left in between. CDR1 is MNHEY and CDR2 is SVGAGI in the germline V gene. The CDR3 sequence is CASSYSKAGAHEQYF. In DNA form, the CDR3 reads TGTGCCAGCAGTTACTCGAAGGCGGGGGCCCACGAGCAGTACTTC.

This rearrangement joins TRBV5-1 to TRBJ2-2; unclear D gene. Trimming took off 0 bases at V and 5 bases at J, with 11 bases between the two ends. Looked up from germline, CDR1 is SGHRS and CDR2 is YFSETQ. The CDR3 totals 15 residues. As DNA, the CDR3 is TGCGCCAGCAGCTTGGATGCTGGTGGAACCGGGGAGCTGTTTTTT. Translating gives CASSLDAGGTGELFF. The variable domain in full, completed from reference TRBV5-1 and TRBJ2-2, reads KAGVTQTPRYLIKTRGQQVTLSCSPISGHRSVSWYQQTPGQGLQFLFEYFSETQRNKGNFPGRFSGRQFSNSRSEMNVSTLELGDSALYLCASSLDAGGTGELFFGEGSRLTVL.

The gene calls are TRBV6-9 and TRBJ1-1; D is undetermined. CDR1 MNHGY and CDR2 SVAAGI come from the germline V gene. The CDR3 contains 13 residues. V lost 6 bases and J lost 6, with 14 bases in between. CDR3 in amino acids: CASRSRDAAEAFF. Here the CDR3 DNA reads TGTGCCAGCAGATCGAGGGATGCAGCTGAAGCTTTCTTT.

The chain links TRBV2 to TRBJ2-1; no reliable D call. This CDR3 is 11 amino acids long. The germline V gene has CDR1 SNHLY and CDR2 FYNNEI. Trimming removed 4 bases at V and 7 bases at J, with 5 bases between. CDR3 residues: CASSARNEQFF. The CDR3 region has the DNA TGTGCCAGCAGTGCCCGGAATGAGCAGTTCTTC.

J is TRBJ2-1 and V is TRBV6-4; D is uncertain. The CDR3 runs 14 residues. Trimming took off 3 bases at V and 2 bases at J, with 8 bases between the two ends. Germline CDR1 MRHNA, CDR2 SNTAGT. The CDR3 protein is CASSERLTYNEQFF. CDR3 DNA sequence: TGTGCCAGCAGTGAACGGCTTACCTACAATGAGCAGTTCTTC.

This clone was detected only a few times. The rearrangement joins TRBV6-1 to TRBJ2-7; 7 positions match TRBD2. With V trimmed by 0 bases and J by 4 bases, 3 bases remained unmatched. From germline, CDR1 is MNHNS and CDR2 SASEGT. The CDR3 totals 14 residues. CDR3 in amino acids: CASSEASGGYEQYF. The CDR3 bases are TGTGCCAGCAGTGAAGCCTCGGGGGGTTACGAGCAGTACTTC.

This clone has just a few counts. The chain uses TRBV27 and TRBJ1-1; the match to TRBD1 covers 9 bases. The CDR3 has 14 residues. The germline V gene has CDR1 MNHEY and CDR2 SMNVEV (reference sequence). V dropped 7 bases and J dropped 6; count of bases not matched to a gene: 9. The CDR3 region is CASTPQGAGAEAFF. Written as DNA, the CDR3 is TGTGCCAGCACCCCACAGGGGGCAGGGGCTGAAGCTTTCTTT.

The chain employs TRBV6-5 and TRBJ2-7; TRBD1 agrees at 8 bases. CDR3 size: 16 residues. CDR1 is MNHEY and CDR2 is SVGAGI in the germline V gene. V lost 4 bases, J lost 2 bases, and 10 bases stayed unmatched. The CDR3 DNA follows: TGTGCCAGCAGTTCACAGGGGACAGGAAGGGCCTACGAGCAGTACTTC. Translating it yields CASSSQGTGRAYEQYF.

The CDR3 loop reads CASSARQGTGELFF. In DNA form, the CDR3 reads TGTGCCAGCAGCGCCCGACAGGGAACCGGGGAGCTGTTTTTT. The V gene is TRBV11-2, the J gene TRBJ2-2, with TRBD1 matching 7 bases. V lost 5 bases to trimming and J lost 5 bases; unmatched junction nucleotides: 5. The V gene's germline CDR1 is SGHAT and CDR2 FQNNGV. This CDR3 has 14 amino acids.

This clone showed up just a few times. The V call is TRBV9, the J call TRBJ1-2, with a tentative D call TRBD1 (5 bases). V lost 4 bases and J lost 6, with 13 bases in between. Germline CDR1 SGDLS, CDR2 YYNGEE. CDR3 length: 13 residues. The CDR3: CASSSREGHGYTF. DNA of the CDR3: TGTGCCAGCAGCTCCCGGGAGGGGCATGGCTACACCTTC.

V is TRBV19 and J is TRBJ2-7, with TRBD1 matching over 7 bases. The CDR3 consists of 13 residues. In germline, CDR1 is LNHDA, CDR2 SQIVND (reference sequence). The V segment lost 8 bases and the J segment 2 bases; nucleotides outside the gene matches: 6. In DNA form, the CDR3 reads TGTGCCAGTGCGACAGGGAATACCTACGAGCAGTACTTC. Translating gives CASATGNTYEQYF.

This chain links TRBV7-9 with TRBJ2-1; possibly TRBD1 for D (6 bases). V lost 3 bases to trimming and J lost 2 bases, with 11 bases between them. Germline CDR1 reads SEHNR; CDR2 reads FQNEAQ (reference sequence). CDR3 length: 15 amino acids. CDR3 sequence reads: CASSFLDSTYNEQFF. DNA of the CDR3: TGTGCCAGCAGCTTCCTGGACAGCACCTACAATGAGCAGTTCTTC.

The chain uses TRBV5-4 and TRBJ1-5; TRBD1 is a possible D gene (5 bases). This CDR3 is built from 13 residues. V was shortened by 1 base and J by 11 bases, with 13 bases between the two germline ends. Per the germline V gene, CDR1 is SGHNT and CDR2 is YYREEE (reference sequence). CDR3 nucleotide sequence: TGTGCCAGCAGCTTGAATTCCTGGGGGGCCCAGCATTTT. This sequence encodes CASSLNSWGAQHF.

Comments on this clone: Other DNA sequences of this sample code for an identical CDR3. The chain combines TRBV5-1 with TRBJ2-5; tentatively, D is TRBD1 or TRBD2 (5 bases each). CDR3 length: 13 residues. Trimming removed 4 bases at V and 4 bases at J, with 11 bases between. The germline CDR1 and CDR2 sequences are SGHRS and YFSETQ. CDR3 sequence (DNA): TGCGCCAGCAGCCGGGACCGGGGAGAGACCCAGTACTTC. Protein product: CASSRDRGETQYF.

This clone was observed once. V and J are TRBV2 and TRBJ2-3; 11 nucleotides match TRBD1. Losses at the gene ends were 6 bases for V and 3 bases for J; bases not matched to a gene: 8. Per the germline V gene, CDR1 is SNHLY and CDR2 is FYNNEI. This CDR3 is built from 16 residues. CDR3 sequence: CASSAPGQGVTDTQYF. The CDR3 DNA reads as TGTGCCAGCAGCGCACCGGGACAGGGGGTGACAGATACGCAGTATTTT.

This clone was counted between two and nine times. At one end the junction does not follow the germline gene, possibly because of a read error. V is TRBV28 and J is TRBJ1-6; D gene ambiguous. Germline V lookup: CDR1 MDHEN, CDR2 SYDVKM. The CDR3 loop spans 13 amino acids. The CDR3 sequence: CASSRSDNSPLHF. The CDR3 DNA is TGTGCCAGCAGTCGCTCCGATAATTCACCCCTCCACTTT.

The V call is TRBV6-4, the J call TRBJ2-2, with 10 bases fitting TRBD2. J gave up 5 bases and V 5 bases, and 5 bases lay outside the gene matches. The CDR3 extends over 15 amino acids. The V gene's germline CDR1 is MRHNA and CDR2 SNTAGT. The CDR3 here is CASSTLAGSTGELFF. The CDR3 DNA is TGTGCCAGCAGTACACTAGCGGGGTCTACCGGGGAGCTGTTTTTT.

This sequence joins TRBV18 and TRBJ1-4; no clear D gene. From germline, CDR1 is KGHSH and CDR2 LQKENI. The V end was cut by 6 bases, the J end by 4 bases, with 15 bases between. The CDR3 is 15 residues long. The CDR3 DNA sequence: TGTGCCAGCTCGCCAATGCGAGTAGGTAATGAAAAACTGTTTTTT. Encoded protein: CASSPMRVGNEKLFF.

V gene TRBV5-5 combines with J gene TRBJ2-1, with no clear D. The CDR3 sequence is 15 residues long. V lost 2 bases and J 1 base, leaving 10 bases between the germline ends. Germline lookup yields CDR1 SGHKS and CDR2 YYEKEE (reference sequence). CDR3 bases: TGTGCCAGCAGCTTAGTCCCGACGTCCTACAATGAGCAGTTCTTC. This translates into CASSLVPTSYNEQFF.

This chain joins TRBV2 and TRBJ1-2; 8 nucleotides agree with TRBD1. Germline V lookup: CDR1 SNHLY, CDR2 FYNNEI. With 10 bases clipped from V and 0 bases from J, the junction kept 31 bases outside the gene matches. The CDR3 is made up of 22 amino acids. The CDR3 sequence is CAIRGGQGDFSSHPTTNYGYTF. The CDR3 coding sequence is TGTGCCATCAGGGGAGGACAGGGCGACTTCTCTTCTCATCCCACGACTAACTATGGCTACACCTTC.

The table lists this clone with a few counts. The V call is TRBV7-3, the J call TRBJ1-1, with D possibly matching TRBD1 (6 bases). Germline CDR1 is SGHTA and CDR2 is FQGTGA. CDR3 length: 13 amino acids. Trimming pared 5 bases from V and 1 base from J, leaving 8 bases between. The CDR3 coding sequence is TGTGCCAGCAGCCGACAGGAGAACACTGAAGCTTTCTTT. The encoded protein is CASSRQENTEAFF. The whole variable domain, remainder taken from reference TRBV7-3 and TRBJ1-1, is GAGVSQTPSNKVTEKGKYVELRCDPISGHTALYWYRQSLGQGPEFLIYFQGTGAADDSGLPNDRFFAVRPEGSVSTLKIQRTERGDSAVYLCASSRQENTEAFFGQGTRLTVV.

This rearrangement joins TRBV5-6 to TRBJ1-2; possible D gene TRBD1, 5 bases. The V gene lost 4 bases and the J gene lost 6 bases, with 16 bases spanning the gap. This CDR3 has 14 amino acids. CDR1 is SGHDT and CDR2 is YYEEEE in the germline V gene. CDR3 in amino acids: CASSPTGGIHGYTF. The DNA for the CDR3 is TGTGCCAGCAGCCCTACGGGGGGAATTCATGGCTACACCTTC.

This clone was observed a handful of times. J is TRBJ1-4 and V is TRBV9, with D tentatively TRBD1 (6 bases). The CDR3 sequence is 16 residues long. V was pared by 3 bases and J by 14 bases, with 26 bases between. Germline lookup yields CDR1 SGDLS and CDR2 YYNGEE. In nucleotides, the CDR3 is TGTGCCAGCAGCGCGGGGGGGACAAAGGTTCGATCGGGGCTGTTTTTT. This encodes CASSAGGTKVRSGLFF.

This clone was seen only a few times. The chain employs TRBV4-1 and TRBJ2-2, with D possibly being TRBD2 (6 bases). V lost 1 base and J 7 bases, leaving 16 bases between the germline ends. Germline CDR1 is MGHRA and CDR2 is YSYEKL. CDR3 size: 16 residues. This chain's CDR3 is CASSQVRGLAFGELFF. The CDR3 nucleotides are TGCGCCAGCAGCCAAGTTCGGGGTCTAGCGTTCGGGGAGCTGTTTTTT.

The chain couples TRBV4-3 to TRBJ1-1; D remains ambiguous. Germline V gene lookup returns CDR1 LGHNA and CDR2 YSLEER. The CDR3 consists of 13 residues. Trimming stripped 4 bases from V and 0 bases from J, with 6 bases between. In nucleotides, the CDR3 is TGCGCCAGCAGCCGGCGGGTGAACACTGAAGCTTTCTTT. Translated: CASSRRVNTEAFF.

The chain combines TRBV30 with TRBJ1-2; TRBD1 matches at 8 bases. The CDR3 consists of 15 residues. Germline CDR1 reads GTSNPN; CDR2 reads SVGIG (reference sequence). V dropped 3 bases and J dropped 4; count of bases not matched to a gene: 10. CDR3 DNA sequence: TGTGCCTGGAGGGACAGGGCGGCCTCCCTCTATGGCTACACCTTC. Translation: CAWRDRAASLYGYTF.